One TCR beta chain is described in this entry. The treatment: 15 to 20 received Ad26.COV2.S at low or high dose, single or two shots; several received placebo; per-sample allocation not given. Sampling was done on day 63 after the first vaccine or placebo injection. Sequencing used immunoSEQ multiplex PCR; TCRdb keeps in-frame clones, though not all of them. The table records around 400,000 clones, 75% to 95% of them present only once. These data are taken from a study of Ad26.COV2.S vaccination and SARS-CoV-2 variants. At the level of the study: As a participant in COV1001, the donor was in the Ad26.COV2.S trial arm. Once, or twice with 56 days between doses, Ad26.COV2.S was given intramuscularly.

The germline V gene encodes CDR1 LGHNA and CDR2 YSLEER. CDR3 length: 14 residues. J lost 3 bases, V lost 3 bases, and 4 bases had no gene match. The receptor was derived from a person between 18 and 59 years old who received the Ad26.COV2.S COVID-19 vaccine or a placebo. Sample: peripheral blood, taken in a trial of Ad26.COV2.S vaccine versus placebo. V is TRBV4-3 and J is TRBJ2-7, with TRBD2 matching over 8 bases. The CDR3 loop reads CASSQGLGGYEQYF. The CDR3 DNA sequence: TGCGCCAGCAGCCAGGGACTAGGCGGCTACGAGCAGTACTTC.